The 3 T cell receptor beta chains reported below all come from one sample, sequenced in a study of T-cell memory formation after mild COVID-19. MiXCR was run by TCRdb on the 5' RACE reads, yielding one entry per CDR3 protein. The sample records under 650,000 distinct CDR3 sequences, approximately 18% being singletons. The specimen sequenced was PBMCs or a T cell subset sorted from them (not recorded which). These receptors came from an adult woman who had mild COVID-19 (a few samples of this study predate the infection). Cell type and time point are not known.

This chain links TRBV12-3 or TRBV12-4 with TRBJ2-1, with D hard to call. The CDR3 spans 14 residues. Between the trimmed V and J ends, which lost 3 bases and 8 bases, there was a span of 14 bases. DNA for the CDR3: TGTGCCAGCAGTTTGAAGGGTTCCCAGTATGAGCAGTTCTTC. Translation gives CASSLKGSQYEQFF.

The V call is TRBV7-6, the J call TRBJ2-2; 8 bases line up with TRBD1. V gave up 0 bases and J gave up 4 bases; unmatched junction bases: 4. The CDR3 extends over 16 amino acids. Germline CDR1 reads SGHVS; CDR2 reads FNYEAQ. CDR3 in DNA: TGTGCCAGCAGCTTAGCTCAGGGGGCGAGCACCGGGGAGCTGTTTTTT. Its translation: CASSLAQGASTGELFF.

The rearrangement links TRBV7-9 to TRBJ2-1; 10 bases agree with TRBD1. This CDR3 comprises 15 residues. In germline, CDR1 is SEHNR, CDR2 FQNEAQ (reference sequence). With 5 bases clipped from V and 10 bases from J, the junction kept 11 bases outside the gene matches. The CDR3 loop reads CASSHRDRGVNEQFF. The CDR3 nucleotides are TGTGCCAGCAGCCACCGGGACAGGGGAGTCAACGAGCAGTTCTTC.